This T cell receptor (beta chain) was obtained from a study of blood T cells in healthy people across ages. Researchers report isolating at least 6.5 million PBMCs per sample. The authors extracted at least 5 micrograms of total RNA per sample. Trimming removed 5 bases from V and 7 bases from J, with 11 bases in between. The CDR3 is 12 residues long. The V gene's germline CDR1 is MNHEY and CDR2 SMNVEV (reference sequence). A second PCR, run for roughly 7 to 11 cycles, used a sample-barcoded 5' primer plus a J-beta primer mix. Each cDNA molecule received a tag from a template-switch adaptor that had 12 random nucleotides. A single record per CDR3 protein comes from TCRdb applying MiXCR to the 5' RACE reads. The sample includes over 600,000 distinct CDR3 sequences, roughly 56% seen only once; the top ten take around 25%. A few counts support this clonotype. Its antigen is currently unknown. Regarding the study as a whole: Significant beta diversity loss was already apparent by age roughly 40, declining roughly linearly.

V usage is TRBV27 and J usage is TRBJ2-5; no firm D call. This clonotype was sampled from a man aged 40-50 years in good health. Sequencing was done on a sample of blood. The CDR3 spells CASSPPGGTQYF. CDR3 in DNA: TGTGCCAGCAGTCCTCCCGGTGGGACCCAGTACTTC.